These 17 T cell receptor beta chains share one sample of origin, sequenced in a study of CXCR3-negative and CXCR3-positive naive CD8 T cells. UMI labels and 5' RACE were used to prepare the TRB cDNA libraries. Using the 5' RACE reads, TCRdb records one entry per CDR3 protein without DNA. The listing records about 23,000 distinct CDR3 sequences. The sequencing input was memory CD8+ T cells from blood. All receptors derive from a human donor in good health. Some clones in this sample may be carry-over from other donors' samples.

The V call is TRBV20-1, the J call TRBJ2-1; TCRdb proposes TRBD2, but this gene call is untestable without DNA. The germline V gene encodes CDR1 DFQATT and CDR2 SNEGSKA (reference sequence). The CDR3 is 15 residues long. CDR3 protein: CSARLAGGPFNEQFF.

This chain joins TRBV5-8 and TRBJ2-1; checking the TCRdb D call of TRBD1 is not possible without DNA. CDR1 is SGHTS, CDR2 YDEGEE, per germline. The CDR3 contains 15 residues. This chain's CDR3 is CASSFRVSSYNEQFF.

CDR3 region: CASSPLGNSYEQYF. The rearrangement joins TRBV7-2 to TRBJ2-7. The CDR3 length is 14 residues. Germline values: CDR1 SGHTA, CDR2 FQGNSA.

The chain's CDR3 is CASSSSPTGELFF. The chain uses TRBV7-9 and TRBJ2-2. The CDR3 totals 13 residues. Germline-derived CDR1 and CDR2 are SEHNR and FQNEAQ (reference sequence).

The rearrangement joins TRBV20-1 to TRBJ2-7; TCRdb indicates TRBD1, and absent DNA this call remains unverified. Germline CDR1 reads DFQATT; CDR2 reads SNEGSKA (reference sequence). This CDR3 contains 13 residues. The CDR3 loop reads CSARRTNSYEQYF.

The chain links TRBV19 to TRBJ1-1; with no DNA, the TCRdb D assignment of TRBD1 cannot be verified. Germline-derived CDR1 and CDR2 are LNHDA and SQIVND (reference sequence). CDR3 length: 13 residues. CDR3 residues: CASGIGDTYEAFF.

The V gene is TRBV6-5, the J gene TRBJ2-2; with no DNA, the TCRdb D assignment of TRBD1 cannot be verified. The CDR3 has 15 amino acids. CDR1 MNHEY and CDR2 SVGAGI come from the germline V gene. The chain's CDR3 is CASSSRTDHTGELFF.

CDR3 sequence: CASSLASGALYNEQFF. The chain employs TRBV27 and TRBJ2-1; TCRdb indicates TRBD2, and absent DNA this call remains unverified. CDR3 length: 16 residues. Per germline, CDR1 MNHEY and CDR2 SMNVEV (reference sequence).

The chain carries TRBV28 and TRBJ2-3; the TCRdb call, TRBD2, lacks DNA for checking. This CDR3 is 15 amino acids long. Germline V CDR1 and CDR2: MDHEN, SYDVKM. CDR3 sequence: CASSLRVKQGDTQYF.

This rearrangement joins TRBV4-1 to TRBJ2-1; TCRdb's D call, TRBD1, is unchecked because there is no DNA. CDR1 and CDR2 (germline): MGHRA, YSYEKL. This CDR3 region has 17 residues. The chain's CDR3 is CASSQRGASGGIDEQFF.

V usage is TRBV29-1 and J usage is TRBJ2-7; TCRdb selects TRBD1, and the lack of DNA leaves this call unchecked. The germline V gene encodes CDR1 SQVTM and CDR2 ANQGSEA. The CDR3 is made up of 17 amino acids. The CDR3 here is CSVEDPLPGTGFYEQYF.

This CDR3 reads CASSQDQKRGGPGETQYF. This chain joins TRBV4-3 and TRBJ2-5; TCRdb's D gene call, TRBD2, goes unchecked for lack of DNA. The CDR3 loop spans 18 amino acids. Germline V gene data show CDR1 as LGHNA and CDR2 as YSLEER.

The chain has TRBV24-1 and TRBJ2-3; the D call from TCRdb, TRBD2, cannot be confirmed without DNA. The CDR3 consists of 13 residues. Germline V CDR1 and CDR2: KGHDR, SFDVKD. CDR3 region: CATRGLGTDTQYF.

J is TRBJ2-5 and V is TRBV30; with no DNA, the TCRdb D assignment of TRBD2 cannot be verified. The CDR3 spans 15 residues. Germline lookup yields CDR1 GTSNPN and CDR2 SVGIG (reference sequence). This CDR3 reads CAWSVGGGLQETQYF.

The CDR3 here is CSVEGFLGAHNYGYTF. V usage is TRBV29-1 and J usage is TRBJ1-2; TCRdb's D gene call, TRBD1, goes unchecked for lack of DNA. CDR3 length: 16 amino acids. Germline lookup yields CDR1 SQVTM and CDR2 ANQGSEA.

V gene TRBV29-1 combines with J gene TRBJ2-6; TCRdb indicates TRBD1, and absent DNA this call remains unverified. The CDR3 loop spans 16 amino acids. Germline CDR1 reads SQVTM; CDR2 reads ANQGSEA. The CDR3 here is CSVVLQGSSGANVLTF. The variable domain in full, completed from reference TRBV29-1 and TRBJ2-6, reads SAVISQKPSRDICQRGTSLTIQCQVDSQVTMMFWYRQQPGQSLTLIATANQGSEATYESGFVIDKFPISRPNLTFSTLTVSNMSPEDSSIYLCSVVLQGSSGANVLTFGAGSRLTVL.

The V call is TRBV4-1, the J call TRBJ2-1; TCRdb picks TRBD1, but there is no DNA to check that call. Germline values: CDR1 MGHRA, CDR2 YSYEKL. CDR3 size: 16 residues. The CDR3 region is CASSPRDRGLPNEQFF.